These 10 T cell receptor beta chains were all obtained from the same sample, sequenced in a study of blood T cell repertoires in COVID-19. The repertoire was sequenced with immunoSEQ multiplex PCR; TCRdb's copy has only in-frame clones and lacks some. The profile shows approximately 37,000 clones, over 70% of them singletons. Input material: peripheral blood. The receptor set was obtained from a human donor in a cohort sampled during active COVID-19.

The chain is built from TRBV5-5 and TRBJ1-2, with D maybe TRBD1 (6 bases). V was cut by 4 bases and J by 7 bases, with 14 bases left in between. The CDR3 runs to 13 residues. CDR1 SGHKS and CDR2 YYEKEE come from the germline V gene (reference sequence). CDR3 sequence reads: CASSPTGPRGYTF. The CDR3 nucleotides are TGTGCCAGCAGCCCTACAGGGCCTCGTGGCTACACCTTC.

The chain carries TRBV18 and TRBJ2-1; 10 bases line up with TRBD2. This CDR3 is built from 15 residues. CDR1 is KGHSH, CDR2 LQKENI, per germline. V lost 1 base to trimming and J lost 7 bases; unmatched junction nucleotides: 4. The CDR3 is CASSPQALAGNEQFF. CDR3 DNA: TGTGCCAGCTCACCACAAGCACTAGCGGGGAATGAGCAGTTCTTC.

The rearrangement uses TRBV30 and TRBJ2-1; 13 bases are a match to TRBD2. CDR1 is GTSNPN, CDR2 SVGIG, per germline (reference sequence). The CDR3 has 14 residues. After removal of 3 bases from V and 9 bases from J, the junction contained 5 bases not matched to a gene. CDR3 loop: CAWRTGLAGVEQFF. Here the CDR3 DNA reads TGTGCCTGGAGAACAGGACTAGCGGGGGTTGAGCAGTTCTTC.

This clone was recorded once. The rearrangement uses TRBV4-3 and TRBJ2-1, with 10 bases matching TRBD1. The CDR3 length is 17 residues. V lost 4 bases, J lost 2 bases, and 8 bases stayed unmatched. The germline CDR1 and CDR2 sequences are LGHNA and YSLEER. CDR3 bases: TGCGCCAGCAGCCGAGGAGGACAGGGGGGGACCTACAATGAGCAGTTCTTC. Protein product: CASSRGGQGGTYNEQFF.

This CDR3 reads CAISDGLSTDTQYF. The CDR3, as DNA: TGTGCCATCAGTGACGGACTAAGCACAGATACGCAGTATTTT. The J gene is TRBJ2-3, the V gene TRBV10-3; a possible D gene is TRBD2 (6 bases). Trimming shortened V by 3 bases and J by 0 bases, and 7 bases separated the two germline ends. The CDR3 contains 14 residues. The V gene's germline CDR1 is ENHRY and CDR2 SYGVKD.

V and J are TRBV6-5 and TRBJ1-2; 7 bases line up with TRBD1. Germline loops: CDR1 MNHEY, CDR2 SVGAGI. The CDR3 extends over 15 amino acids. Germline trimming cut 6 bases from V and 2 bases from J; bases unmatched to any gene: 9. CDR3 in amino acids: CASRPRQGMNYGYTF. The DNA for the CDR3 is TGTGCCAGCAGGCCTAGACAGGGAATGAACTATGGCTACACCTTC.

The chain uses TRBV5-1 and TRBJ1-1; D perhaps matches TRBD1 (5 bases). CDR3 length equals 15 residues. Trimming pared 2 bases from V and 0 bases from J, leaving 11 bases between. Germline V gene data show CDR1 as SGHRS and CDR2 as YFSETQ. As DNA, the CDR3 is TGCGCCAGCAGCTTTGGGGCCCAGGTGAACACTGAAGCTTTCTTT. It encodes CASSFGAQVNTEAFF.

The chain couples TRBV25-1 to TRBJ1-1, with 8 positions matching TRBD1. The length of the CDR3 is 11 residues. Germline V gives CDR1 MGHDK, CDR2 SYGVNS. Trimming at V came to 6 bases and at J to 8 bases, leaving 2 bases not matched to a gene. Written as DNA, the CDR3 is TGTGCCAGCAGGGACAGGGCCGAAGCTTTCTTT. This codes for CASRDRAEAFF.

The V and J genes are TRBV27 and TRBJ1-1, with no clear D. The V gene's germline CDR1 is MNHEY and CDR2 SMNVEV (reference sequence). The V and J ends lost 1 base and 4 bases respectively, with 10 bases between them. This CDR3 comprises 14 residues. DNA for the CDR3: TGTGCCAGCAGTTTATGGGGAGATAGCACTGAAGCTTTCTTT. Residues: CASSLWGDSTEAFF.

The chain carries TRBV11-3 and TRBJ1-2, with D possibly matching TRBD1 (6 bases). Germline V gene data show CDR1 as SGHNT and CDR2 as YENEEA. There are 17 residues in the CDR3. V was clipped by 1 base and J by 4 bases, with 19 bases between them. The CDR3 nucleotides read TGTGCCAGCAGCTTAGTGTCTGAGGGGGGGCGGTGCTATGGCTACACCTTC. Protein sequence: CASSLVSEGGRCYGYTF.